The 31 T cell receptor beta chains below all came from one sample that was sequenced in a study of blood T cell repertoires in COVID-19 (dated by TCRdb to the early 2020s). The library was built by means of the immunoSEQ multiplex PCR assay. Here the immuneACCESS table is served through TCRdb, limited to in-frame sequences with V and J called. Missing clones are a known gap in these copies; in checked studies unresolved V genes cover under half, and the rest lacks a known reason. This sample holds approximately 240,000 clones; about 90% were observed only once. The ten biggest clones cover around 1.8% of the sample. Sequencing was carried out using PBMCs or T cells enriched from blood (not recorded which). The receptors derive from a woman younger than 30 who had recovered from COVID-19.

J is TRBJ1-2 and V is TRBV7-8; TRBD1 is a possible D gene (5 bases). V was shortened by 1 base and J by 5 bases, with 14 bases between the two germline ends. The CDR3 extends over 15 amino acids. Germline V gene data show CDR1 as SGHVS and CDR2 as FQNEAQ. The CDR3 loop is CASSLEAGPVYGYTF. The CDR3 nucleotides read TGTGCCAGCAGCTTAGAAGCAGGGCCAGTATATGGCTACACCTTC.

DNA of the CDR3: TGTGCCAGCTCACTACTCCCCCCCTCGGGACAGATAGCCAAAAACATTCAGTACTTC. This encodes CASSLLPPSGQIAKNIQYF. The rearrangement joins TRBV18 to TRBJ2-4; TRBD1 aligns across 7 bases. The CDR3 consists of 19 residues. Losses at the gene ends were 4 bases for V and 0 bases for J; bases not matched to a gene: 15. Germline assignment: CDR1 KGHSH and CDR2 LQKENI. The full variable domain, its missing parts supplied by reference TRBV18 and TRBJ2-4, is NAGVMQNPRHLVRRRGQEARLRCSPMKGHSHVYWYRQLPEEGLKFMVYLQKENIIDESGMPKERFSAEFPKEGPSILRIQQVVRGDSAAYFCASSLLPPSGQIAKNIQYFGAGTRLSVL.

V usage is TRBV27 and J usage is TRBJ1-2; TRBD1 agrees at 7 bases. The CDR3 runs to 13 residues. Germline V CDR1 and CDR2: MNHEY, SMNVEV (reference sequence). With V trimmed by 0 bases and J by 7 bases, 2 bases remained unmatched. For the CDR3, the DNA is TGTGCCAGCAGTTTATCGAACAGGGGTGGCTACACCTTC. Its protein is CASSLSNRGGYTF.

This clone was recorded a few times. This chain joins TRBV6-5 and TRBJ2-7, with D possibly matching TRBD2 (7 bases). CDR1 MNHEY and CDR2 SVGAGI come from the germline V gene. The V and J ends lost 2 bases and 4 bases respectively, with 12 bases between them. The CDR3 consists of 14 residues. CDR3 residues: CASSYGGAQYEQYF. The CDR3 DNA is TGTGCCAGCAGTTACGGGGGGGCTCAGTACGAGCAGTACTTC.

The chain carries TRBV28 and TRBJ2-7, with D tentatively TRBD1 (6 bases). The V gene's germline CDR1 is MDHEN and CDR2 SYDVKM. Trimming left V 2 bases short and J 11 bases short, with 13 bases between. The CDR3 is 12 residues long. The CDR3: CASSLNQKGEYF. DNA for the CDR3: TGTGCCAGCAGTTTAAATCAGAAGGGGGAGTACTTC. The variable domain in full, completed from reference TRBV28 and TRBJ2-7, reads DVKVTQSSRYLVKRTGEKVFLECVQDMDHENMFWYRQDPGLGLRLIYFSYDVKMKEKGDIPEGYSVSREKKERFSLILESASTNQTSMYLCASSLNQKGEYFGPGTRLTVT.

The gene calls are TRBV28 and TRBJ2-7; TRBD2 matches 8 bases. Germline CDR1 and CDR2: MDHEN and SYDVKM. V shed 7 bases and J 2 bases; nucleotides not matched to a gene: 4. The CDR3 runs 13 residues. CDR3 nucleotide sequence: TGTGCCAGCAATTCAGCGGGGGCCTACGAGCAGTACTTC. It is translated as CASNSAGAYEQYF. The whole variable domain, remainder taken from reference TRBV28 and TRBJ2-7, is DVKVTQSSRYLVKRTGEKVFLECVQDMDHENMFWYRQDPGLGLRLIYFSYDVKMKEKGDIPEGYSVSREKKERFSLILESASTNQTSMYLCASNSAGAYEQYFGPGTRLTVT.

This chain joins TRBV7-9 and TRBJ2-5; TRBD1 is a possible D gene (6 bases). Germline-derived CDR1 and CDR2 are SEHNR and FQNEAQ (reference sequence). V lost 3 bases and J 10 bases, leaving 15 bases between the germline ends. This CDR3 comprises 13 residues. This chain's CDR3 is CASSLGTTGLQYF. CDR3 DNA sequence: TGTGCCAGCAGCTTGGGGACAACAGGGCTCCAGTACTTC.

CDR3 protein: CASSSQGDGYTF. As DNA, the CDR3 is TGTGCCAGCAGCTCACAGGGGGATGGCTACACCTTC. The J gene is TRBJ1-2, the V gene TRBV11-3, with 8 bases lining up with TRBD1. This CDR3 spans 12 amino acids. The germline CDR1 and CDR2 sequences are SGHNT and YENEEA. V gave up 4 bases and J gave up 6 bases; unmatched junction bases: 1.

The chain uses TRBV19 and TRBJ2-7; weak D call: TRBD1 (6 bases). Between the trimmed V and J ends, which lost 9 bases and 2 bases, there was a span of 14 bases. Germline V gene sequence: CDR1 LNHDA, CDR2 SQIVND (reference sequence). The CDR3 loop spans 13 amino acids. CDR3 in amino acids: CASGQGSAYEQYF. CDR3 bases: TGTGCCAGCGGTCAGGGGTCCGCCTACGAGCAGTACTTC.

J is TRBJ1-1 and V is TRBV18; D gene uncertain. There are 16 residues in the CDR3. With 3 bases removed from V and 6 bases from J, the gap between germline ends came to 20 bases. CDR1 is KGHSH and CDR2 is LQKENI in the germline V gene. DNA for the CDR3: TGTGCCAGCTCACCTACAACCGGTGCCGGGGTCGCTGAAGCTTTCTTT. It is translated as CASSPTTGAGVAEAFF.

The chain is built from TRBV29-1 and TRBJ1-2; 7 bases are a match to TRBD1. The CDR3 is 13 residues long. The V and J ends lost 3 bases and 4 bases, in that order; junction bases with no gene match: 5. Germline CDR1 is SQVTM and CDR2 is ANQGSEA. The CDR3 nucleotides read TGCAGCGTTGATCTTGCAGGGGGCTATGGCTACACCTTC. Translated, it gives CSVDLAGGYGYTF.

V is TRBV6-4 and J is TRBJ2-3, with a tentative D call TRBD2 (6 bases). V was shortened by 6 bases and J by 0 bases, with 10 bases between the two germline ends. Germline CDR1 reads MRHNA; CDR2 reads SNTAGT. The CDR3 totals 14 residues. The DNA for the CDR3 is TGTGCCAGCAGCGTGGCGGGAAGCACAGATACGCAGTATTTT. Translation gives CASSVAGSTDTQYF.

The chain couples TRBV2 to TRBJ2-7; tentative D call: TRBD2 (5 bases). Germline V gene lookup returns CDR1 SNHLY and CDR2 FYNNEI. CDR3 size: 15 residues. V shed 5 bases and J shed 0 bases, with 14 bases lying between them. The CDR3 region has the DNA TGTGCCAGCAGTCATCATCTCAGCGGCTCCTACGAGCAGTACTTC. Protein: CASSHHLSGSYEQYF.

V is TRBV29-1 and J is TRBJ1-2; D unclear. V lost 5 bases, J lost 8 bases, and 12 bases lay in between. CDR3 length: 11 amino acids. CDR1 and CDR2 (germline): SQVTM, ANQGSEA. CDR3 region: CSVTTRGGYTF. Here the CDR3 DNA reads TGCAGCGTTACCACCCGGGGAGGCTACACCTTC.

V gene TRBV19 combines with J gene TRBJ1-6; 8 bases match TRBD1. Per the germline V gene, CDR1 is LNHDA and CDR2 is SQIVND (reference sequence). The CDR3 consists of 13 residues. The ends lost 7 bases at V and 9 bases at J; junction bases unmatched: 5. The CDR3 DNA sequence: TGTGCCAGTACGGACAGGGTCGGTTCACCCCTCCACTTT. This encodes CASTDRVGSPLHF.

The chain has TRBV3-1 (or the pseudogene TRBV3-2) and TRBJ2-6, with D uncertain. Germline V gene lookup returns CDR1 LGHDT and CDR2 YNNKEL (reference sequence). The CDR3 runs to 18 residues. Trimming left V 4 bases short and J 4 bases short, with 20 bases between. CDR3 residues: CASSRRLPAILGANVLTF. For the CDR3, the DNA is TGTGCCAGCAGCCGGCGGTTACCGGCCATCTTAGGGGCCAACGTCCTGACTTTC.

In this sample, this clone turned up once. V and J are TRBV11-2 and TRBJ1-2; 7 bases fit TRBD1. CDR1 is SGHAT and CDR2 is FQNNGV in the germline V gene. Losses at the gene ends were 7 bases for V and 2 bases for J; bases not matched to a gene: 1. The length of the CDR3 is 12 residues. The CDR3 region is CASTGGNYGYTF. The CDR3, as DNA: TGTGCCAGCACAGGGGGGAACTATGGCTACACCTTC. Full variable domain (missing parts from reference TRBV11-2 and TRBJ1-2): EAGVAQSPRYKIIEKRQSVAFWCNPISGHATLYWYQQILGQGPKLLIQFQNNGVVDDSQLPKDRFSAERLKGVDSTLKIQPAKLEDSAVYLCASTGGNYGYTFGSGTRLTVV.

The chain is built from TRBV11-3 and TRBJ2-1; D is possibly TRBD2 (6 bases). Germline CDR1 and CDR2: SGHNT and YENEEA. V gave up 5 bases and J gave up 0 bases, with 17 bases separating them. The CDR3 is 17 residues long. This CDR3 reads CASSPRGLSSSYNEQFF. In DNA form, the CDR3 reads TGTGCCAGCAGCCCACGGGGACTTTCGAGCTCCTACAATGAGCAGTTCTTC.

This sequence joins TRBV19 and TRBJ1-3, with D unclear. Trimming removed 3 bases at V and 0 bases at J, with 9 bases between. CDR1 is LNHDA, CDR2 SQIVND, per germline (reference sequence). The CDR3 has 15 residues. The CDR3 is CASSMAGNSGNTIYF. For the CDR3, the DNA is TGTGCCAGTAGTATGGCAGGTAACTCTGGAAACACCATATATTTT.

This chain joins TRBV19 and TRBJ1-5; possible D gene TRBD1, 6 bases. CDR1 LNHDA and CDR2 SQIVND come from the germline V gene (reference sequence). The ends were cut back, 7 bases at V and 0 bases at J, with 13 bases in the middle. This CDR3 spans 15 amino acids. The CDR3 sequence: CASTSNRDSNQPQHF. CDR3 in DNA: TGTGCCAGTACGTCCAACAGGGATAGCAATCAGCCCCAGCATTTT.

This chain connects TRBV27 to TRBJ1-6, with 9 positions matching TRBD1. J was trimmed by 4 bases and V by 7 bases; bases with no gene match: 5. The germline gives CDR1 MNHEY, CDR2 SMNVEV (reference sequence). The CDR3 length is 15 residues. CDR3 DNA: TGTGCCAGCACGGGACAGGGTCAATATAATTCACCCCTCCACTTT. It specifies CASTGQGQYNSPLHF.

The V gene is TRBV20-1, the J gene TRBJ1-4; D possibly corresponds to TRBD1 (5 bases). V dropped 3 bases and J dropped 3 bases, with 14 bases sitting between them. The CDR3 extends over 15 amino acids. CDR1 is DFQATT and CDR2 is SNEGSKA in the germline V gene (reference sequence). The CDR3 loop is CSASGGGDANEKLFF. The CDR3 bases are TGCAGTGCTAGTGGCGGGGGAGATGCTAATGAAAAACTGTTTTTT.

This clone was detected only once. The chain combines TRBV6-5 with TRBJ1-1; D not certain. The CDR3 consists of 15 residues. Trimming took off 0 bases at V and 5 bases at J, with 13 bases between the two ends. Germline assignment: CDR1 MNHEY and CDR2 SVGAGI. The CDR3 spells CASSYSPGGRTEAFF. The CDR3 nucleotides read TGTGCCAGCAGTTACTCCCCGGGAGGGAGGACTGAAGCTTTCTTT.

The DNA for the CDR3 is TGCGCCAGCAGCCAAGCTTATCGGGTGGACAATGAGCAGTTCTTC. Its translation is CASSQAYRVDNEQFF. The chain recombines TRBV4-3 with TRBJ2-1; D is undetermined. The CDR3 is 15 residues long. Trimming shortened V by 1 base and J by 5 bases, and 12 bases separated the two germline ends. CDR1 and CDR2 from the germline V gene are LGHNA and YSLEER.

Only one count was recorded for this clone. The chain employs TRBV7-9 and TRBJ2-5; 7 bases agree with TRBD1. Germline values: CDR1 SEHNR, CDR2 FQNEAQ (reference sequence). The V segment lost 4 bases and the J segment 4 bases; nucleotides outside the gene matches: 6. The CDR3 loop spans 14 amino acids. CDR3 coding DNA: TGTGCCAGCAGCTCCCCCGGGACAGCAGAGACCCAGTACTTC. This encodes CASSSPGTAETQYF.

The DNA of the CDR3 is TGTGCCAGCAGGGCTGGACAGATCCAAGAGACCCAGTACTTC. Encoded protein: CASRAGQIQETQYF. The chain carries TRBV6-5 and TRBJ2-5, with a weak D call TRBD1 (6 bases). Trimming removed 6 bases at V and 1 base at J, with 12 bases between. Germline-derived CDR1 and CDR2 are MNHEY and SVGAGI. The CDR3 contains 14 residues.

V usage is TRBV5-4 and J usage is TRBJ1-6; perhaps TRBD1 as D (5 bases). Trimming removed 0 bases at V and 7 bases at J, with 8 bases between. CDR1 is SGHNT, CDR2 YYREEE, per germline (reference sequence). The CDR3 runs 14 residues. The CDR3 bases are TGTGCCAGCAGCTTGGAACGGGGGAATTCACCCCTCCACTTT. Translating it yields CASSLERGNSPLHF.

This rearrangement joins TRBV4-3 to TRBJ1-4; D remains ambiguous. Germline CDR1 and CDR2: LGHNA and YSLEER. The V and J ends lost 1 base and 0 bases respectively, with 6 bases between them. The CDR3 loop spans 15 amino acids. CDR3 sequence reads: CASSQVVATNEKLFF. The CDR3 DNA follows: TGCGCCAGCAGCCAAGTCGTTGCAACTAATGAAAAACTGTTTTTT.

This chain connects TRBV27 to TRBJ2-7; possible D gene TRBD2, 5 bases. Trimming cost V 8 bases and J 0 bases, with 14 bases left between them. The CDR3 sequence is 14 residues long. From germline, CDR1 is MNHEY and CDR2 SMNVEV (reference sequence). As DNA, the CDR3 is TGTGCCAGCTCCCCAAGCGGTCCCTCCTACGAGCAGTACTTC. Its protein is CASSPSGPSYEQYF.

The chain couples TRBV10-3 to TRBJ2-7; tentative D call: TRBD1 (6 bases). The CDR3 sequence is 14 residues long. The ends were cut back, 6 bases at V and 5 bases at J, with 17 bases in the middle. Germline CDR1 reads ENHRY; CDR2 reads SYGVKD. CDR3 residues: CAIRDSKVAHEQYF. In DNA, the CDR3 is TGTGCCATCAGGGACAGCAAAGTCGCCCACGAGCAGTACTTC.

The V call is TRBV9, the J call TRBJ2-2, with D perhaps matching TRBD2 (7 bases). V lost 3 bases to trimming and J lost 4 bases, with 19 bases between them. The CDR3 runs 17 residues. Germline CDR1 SGDLS, CDR2 YYNGEE. This CDR3 reads CASSAPRGGAGTGELFF. CDR3 in DNA: TGTGCCAGCAGCGCCCCGAGGGGGGGGGCGGGCACCGGGGAGCTGTTTTTT.